The text below deals with one T cell receptor beta chain. Only in-frame clones appear in the TCRdb table, and some are missing; sequencing was by immunoSEQ multiplex PCR. In the table there are roughly 240,000 clones, around 87% of which are singletons. The CDR3 is 15 amino acids. V lost 2 bases to trimming and J lost 4 bases, with 11 bases between them. CDR1 MNHEY and CDR2 SVGAGI come from the germline V gene. As to treatment: approximately 18 received Ad26.COV2.S at low or high dose, single or two shots; several received placebo; per-sample allocation not given. Sampling occurred on day 63 after the first vaccine or placebo injection. An adult aged 18-55 years in Boston served as the donor. This entry belongs to a study of Ad26.COV2.S vaccination and SARS-CoV-2 variants.

The receptor comes from a person between 18 and 65 years old who received the Ad26.COV2.S COVID-19 vaccine or a placebo. The chain recombines TRBV6-5 with TRBJ2-2, with D unclear. Sequenced here: peripheral blood, sampled in a trial of Ad26.COV2.S vaccine versus placebo. The CDR3 nucleotides are TGTGCCAGCAGTTACAAGTCGACGTCCACCGGGGAGCTGTTTTTT. The encoded protein is CASSYKSTSTGELFF.